What follows describes a single T cell receptor beta chain. The data belong to a study of T cell responses to AZD1222 COVID-19 vaccine. Trimming stripped 1 base from V and 5 bases from J, with 6 bases between. This CDR3 region has 13 residues. The germline gives CDR1 SEHNR, CDR2 FQNEAQ (reference sequence). The data were produced by immunoSEQ multiplex PCR, yet TCRdb's version contains in-frame clones alone and is incomplete. The repertoire holds approximately 110,000 clones, with 80% to 90% as singletons. The V gene is TRBV7-9, the J gene TRBJ2-1; D call uncertain. The source was peripheral blood, collected on day 0 of AZD1222 vaccination. This TCR derives from an adult in good health. CDR3 in DNA: TGTGCCAGCAGCTTAGAAGTTGACAATGAGCAGTTCTTC. It codes for CASSLEVDNEQFF.